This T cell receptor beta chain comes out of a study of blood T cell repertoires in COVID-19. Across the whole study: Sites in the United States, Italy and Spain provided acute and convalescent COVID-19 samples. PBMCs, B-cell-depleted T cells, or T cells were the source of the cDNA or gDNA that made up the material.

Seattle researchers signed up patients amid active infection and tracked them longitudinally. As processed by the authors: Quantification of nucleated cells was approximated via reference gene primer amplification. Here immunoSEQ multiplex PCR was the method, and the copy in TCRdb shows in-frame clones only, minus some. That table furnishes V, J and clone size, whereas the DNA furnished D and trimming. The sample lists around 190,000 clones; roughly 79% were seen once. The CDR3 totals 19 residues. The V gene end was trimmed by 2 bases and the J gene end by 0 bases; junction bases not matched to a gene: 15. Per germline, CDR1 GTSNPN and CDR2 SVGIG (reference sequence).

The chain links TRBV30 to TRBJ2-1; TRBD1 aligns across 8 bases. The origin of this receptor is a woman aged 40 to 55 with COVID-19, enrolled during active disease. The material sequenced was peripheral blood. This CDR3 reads CAWSSPGTGFRSSYNEQFF. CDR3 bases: TGTGCCTGGAGTTCTCCGGGGACAGGCTTCCGAAGCTCCTACAATGAGCAGTTCTTC.